The source of this T cell receptor (beta chain) is a study of cytomegalovirus exposure and HLA in healthy donors. General study results and limits: There were a few CMV-associated chains whose specificity for CMV antigens was confirmed in vitro.

In the case of this clone: No antigen is known for it.

PCR involved 60 Vbeta and 13 Jbeta primers. Generated by immunoSEQ multiplex PCR, the TCRdb table keeps only in-frame clones and is missing some. Of some 99,000 clones in the sample, around 81% are singletons; the top ten hold more than 2%. Germline assignment: CDR1 MNHEY and CDR2 SMNVEV (reference sequence). The CDR3 is 19 residues long. J gave up 6 bases and V 6 bases, and 21 bases lay outside the gene matches. The sequenced sample consisted of PBMCs. The receptor was derived from a woman in her twenties or thirties in good health and CMV-seronegative. This sequence joins TRBV27 and TRBJ2-1; 9 bases map to TRBD2. CDR3 region: CASSQISGRASMFGNEQFF. The DNA of the CDR3 is TGTGCCAGCAGCCAAATTAGCGGGAGAGCGTCAATGTTCGGCAATGAGCAGTTCTTC.